This T cell receptor beta chain is drawn from a study of T cells in Graves' hyperthyroidism and ophthalmopathy. In the study overall: Peripheral blood was secured at the point of initial diagnosis, before any treatment.

Subjects aged 18 to 65 presented with newly diagnosed hyperthyroidism of less than 2 months' duration. The authors obtained PBMCs from around 10 ml of fresh peripheral blood. Whole-study findings and limits: Classification by a 13 V-J model distinguished ophthalmopathy from stable hyperthyroidism.

Amplification of TCR beta CDR3 regions was performed using RNA transcripts as template. Primed by the HTBI set, a first-round RT-PCR was run on the TCR CDR3. One entry per CDR3 protein, called by TCRdb with MiXCR from the multiplex PCR reads. Of hundreds of thousands of distinct CDR3 sequences in the sample, 15% to 19% were seen once. This clonotype was seen ten or more times. The antigen is not known. CDR1 and CDR2 (germline): SGHRS, YFSETQ. There are 14 residues in the CDR3. J was trimmed by 2 bases and V by 6 bases; bases with no gene match: 6. The clonotype originates from a woman aged 18-29 years with Graves' hyperthyroidism. The chain couples TRBV5-1 to TRBJ1-1, with TRBD1 matching 8 bases. The specimen was blood. The DNA for the CDR3 is TGCGCCAGCAACTCAGGGACAGGAAACACTGAAGCTTTCTTT. Translation: CASNSGTGNTEAFF.